These 27 T cell receptor beta chains were all obtained from the same sample, sequenced in a study of early T cells in non-severe SARS-CoV-2 infection. One entry per CDR3 protein, called by TCRdb with MiXCR from the 5' RACE reads. The repertoire holds around 83,000 distinct CDR3 sequences, with over 9.5% as singletons. Sample: whole blood, taken at baseline. Receptors originate from an adult who was a healthcare worker with PCR-confirmed SARS-CoV-2 infection or an uninfected control (not recorded which).

The chain employs TRBV18 and TRBJ1-4; D gene ambiguous. Looked up from germline, CDR1 is KGHSH and CDR2 is LQKENI. Trimming took off 5 bases at V and 7 bases at J, with 8 bases between the two ends. The CDR3 loop spans 12 amino acids. The CDR3 nucleotides are TGTGCCAGCTCATCCTCCCTTGAAAAACTGTTTTTT. The encoded protein is CASSSSLEKLFF.

This clonotype was counted between two and nine times. The CDR3 DNA follows: TGCAGTGCTAGAGAGAGGGGGGACACTGAAGCTTTCTTT. Translation gives CSARERGDTEAFF. V usage is TRBV20-1 and J usage is TRBJ1-1; possible D gene TRBD1, 6 bases. The CDR3 extends over 13 amino acids. Germline assignment: CDR1 DFQATT and CDR2 SNEGSKA (reference sequence). V was pared by 0 bases and J by 3 bases, with 8 bases between.

J is TRBJ2-1 and V is TRBV5-4, with D unclear. V was trimmed by 5 bases and J by 3 bases, leaving 15 bases between them. The germline V gene encodes CDR1 SGHNT and CDR2 YYREEE (reference sequence). The CDR3 is 15 residues long. The CDR3 nucleotides read TGTGCCAGCAGTCGTGAGGATAGCAGCTACAATGAGCAGTTCTTC. It translates to CASSREDSSYNEQFF.

This clonotype was seen ten or more times. This sequence joins TRBV5-1 and TRBJ2-1; no firm D call. The germline CDR1 and CDR2 sequences are SGHRS and YFSETQ. The CDR3 is 13 residues long. Trimming stripped 4 bases from V and 6 bases from J, with 11 bases between. The CDR3 is CASSLPRVNEQFF. DNA for the CDR3: TGCGCCAGCAGCCTTCCCCGGGTCAATGAGCAGTTCTTC.

This clonotype has ten or more counts. This chain links TRBV9 with TRBJ1-2, with 8 positions matching TRBD1. With V trimmed by 7 bases and J by 4 bases, 6 bases remained unmatched. CDR1 and CDR2 (germline): SGDLS, YYNGEE. The CDR3 length is 13 residues. For the CDR3, the DNA is TGTGCCAGCGGCCAGGGGGCCACCTATGGCTACACCTTC. Translated: CASGQGATYGYTF. Full variable domain (rest looked up from reference TRBV9 and TRBJ1-2): DSGVTQTPKHLITATGQRVTLRCSPRSGDLSVYWYQQSLDQGLQFLIQYYNGEERAKGNILERFSAQQFPDLHSELNLSSLELGDSALYFCASGQGATYGYTFGSGTRLTVV.

The chain uses TRBV6-2 or TRBV6-3 and TRBJ2-3; 7 bases map to TRBD2. This CDR3 contains 14 residues. The germline gives CDR1 MNHEY, CDR2 SVGEGT. The ends lost 5 bases at V and 2 bases at J; junction bases unmatched: 4. The CDR3 region is CASSESGNTDTQYF. CDR3 in DNA: TGTGCCAGCAGTGAAAGCGGGAACACAGATACGCAGTATTTT.

This chain joins TRBV6-5 and TRBJ2-2, with 7 bases that match TRBD2. Germline lookup yields CDR1 MNHEY and CDR2 SVGAGI. This CDR3 region has 14 residues. With V trimmed by 6 bases and J by 5 bases, 6 bases remained unmatched. The CDR3 loop reads CASRGIGGTGELFF. Here the CDR3 DNA reads TGTGCCAGCAGGGGAATCGGGGGGACCGGGGAGCTGTTTTTT.

This clonotype was observed at least ten times. The chain couples TRBV6-6 to TRBJ2-2; D might be TRBD1 or TRBD2, each matching 6 bases. This CDR3 is 16 amino acids long. Germline-derived CDR1 and CDR2 are MNHNY and SVGAGI (reference sequence). The germline V and J ends were trimmed by 6 bases and 1 base, with 15 bases remaining between them. CDR3: CASSQTGALNTGELFF. DNA for the CDR3: TGTGCCAGCAGCCAAACGGGGGCGCTGAACACCGGGGAGCTGTTTTTT.

This clonotype has just a few counts. The CDR3 loop is CASSRDTRNLSTDTQYF. CDR3 bases: TGTGCCAGCAGTCGGGACACCAGAAACCTTAGCACAGATACGCAGTATTTT. V and J are TRBV2 and TRBJ2-3; D is possibly TRBD1 (6 bases). The germline V gene encodes CDR1 SNHLY and CDR2 FYNNEI. The CDR3 extends over 17 amino acids. Trimming took 5 bases from V and 0 from J, leaving 18 bases between them.

The rearrangement links TRBV28 to TRBJ2-7; D not resolved. This CDR3 has 14 residues. Trimming removed 1 base from V and 1 base from J, with 8 bases in between. Per the germline V gene, CDR1 is MDHEN and CDR2 is SYDVKM. The CDR3 loop is CASSLLGGSYEQYF. The CDR3, as DNA: TGTGCCAGCAGTTTATTGGGCGGATCCTACGAGCAGTACTTC.

The gene calls are TRBV28 and TRBJ1-4; the D gene is possibly TRBD1 (5 bases). The V gene's germline CDR1 is MDHEN and CDR2 SYDVKM. The CDR3 is made up of 14 amino acids. Trimming removed 6 bases at V and 7 bases at J, with 15 bases between. The CDR3 region has the DNA TGTGCCAGCAGCGCTCAGGGAAGGGTTGAAAAACTGTTTTTT. It yields the protein CASSAQGRVEKLFF.

The chain carries TRBV20-1 and TRBJ1-5; tentative D call: TRBD1 (6 bases). V was clipped by 0 bases and J by 11 bases, with 14 bases between them. There are 13 residues in the CDR3. Germline V lookup: CDR1 DFQATT, CDR2 SNEGSKA (reference sequence). The CDR3 protein is CSARDLGGHTQHF. The CDR3 nucleotides read TGCAGTGCTAGAGATCTTGGGGGACATACCCAGCATTTT.

In its sample, this clonotype was seen a few times. V and J are TRBV28 and TRBJ2-3; D unclear. The CDR3 has 13 residues. V was shortened by 5 bases and J by 4 bases, with 10 bases between the two germline ends. From germline, CDR1 is MDHEN and CDR2 SYDVKM. CDR3 region: CASSAKGSDTQYF. For the CDR3, the DNA is TGTGCCAGCAGTGCGAAGGGTTCAGATACGCAGTATTTT. The whole variable domain, remainder taken from reference TRBV28 and TRBJ2-3, is DVKVTQSSRYLVKRTGEKVFLECVQDMDHENMFWYRQDPGLGLRLIYFSYDVKMKEKGDIPEGYSVSREKKERFSLILESASTNQTSMYLCASSAKGSDTQYFGPGTRLTVL.

This clonotype was observed many times. Here the CDR3 reads CASSPISGTNKNIQYF. The DNA for the CDR3 is TGTGCCAGCAGTCCCATCTCCGGCACCAATAAAAACATTCAGTACTTC. The chain links TRBV12-3 or TRBV12-4 to TRBJ2-4; D unclear. The CDR3 runs to 16 residues. V dropped 5 bases and J dropped 4 bases, with 18 bases sitting between them.

The V and J genes are TRBV5-5 and TRBJ1-1; perhaps TRBD1 as D (6 bases). The V end was cut by 4 bases, the J end by 0 bases, with 13 bases between. This CDR3 has 15 amino acids. CDR1 and CDR2 (germline): SGHKS, YYEKEE (reference sequence). CDR3 loop: CASSLETGLNTEAFF. The CDR3, as DNA: TGTGCCAGCAGCCTAGAGACAGGTTTGAACACTGAAGCTTTCTTT. The whole variable domain, remainder taken from reference TRBV5-5 and TRBJ1-1, is DAGVTQSPTHLIKTRGQQVTLRCSPISGHKSVSWYQQVLGQGPQFIFQYYEKEERGRGNFPDRFSARQFPNYSSELNVNALLLGDSALYLCASSLETGLNTEAFFGQGTRLTVV.

This clonotype has only a few counts. The chain recombines TRBV7-2 with TRBJ2-1, with D unclear. Per the germline V gene, CDR1 is SGHTA and CDR2 is FQGNSA. The CDR3 has 16 residues. V was cut by 1 base and J by 7 bases, with 17 bases left in between. CDR3 sequence: CASSLVISSSLNEQFF. Written as DNA, the CDR3 is TGTGCCAGCAGCTTAGTAATAAGCAGTAGCTTGAATGAGCAGTTCTTC.

This clonotype has at least ten counts. The CDR3 loop reads CASTKAGSYEQYF. The CDR3 DNA reads TGTGCCAGCACGAAGGCGGGGTCCTACGAGCAGTACTTC. The V gene is TRBV7-9, the J gene TRBJ2-7, with a tentative D call TRBD2 (6 bases). Trimming took 7 bases from V and 1 from J, leaving 11 bases between them. The CDR3 covers 13 residues. The germline CDR1 and CDR2 sequences are SEHNR and FQNEAQ (reference sequence).

This chain's CDR3 is CASSQDPTDSDTQYF. The CDR3 DNA is TGTGCCAGCAGCCAGGACCCGACGGACTCAGATACGCAGTATTTT. The V gene is TRBV4-2, the J gene TRBJ2-3, with a weak D call TRBD2 (5 bases). Looked up from germline, CDR1 is LGHNA and CDR2 is YNFKEQ. The CDR3 totals 15 residues. V was clipped by 3 bases and J by 4 bases, with 14 bases between them.

V usage is TRBV6-2 or TRBV6-3 and J usage is TRBJ2-1; possibly TRBD1 or TRBD2 for D (6 bases each). Per the germline V gene, CDR1 is MNHEY and CDR2 is SVGEGT. The CDR3 runs to 17 residues. Between the trimmed V and J ends, which lost 2 bases and 2 bases, there was a span of 16 bases. CDR3 bases: TGTGCCAGCAGTTACATCCCGGGGGCGAGTGCCTACAATGAGCAGTTCTTC. Its protein is CASSYIPGASAYNEQFF.

The V call is TRBV20-1, the J call TRBJ2-1; D not certain. Trimming took off 5 bases at V and 0 bases at J, with 8 bases between the two ends. This CDR3 is 13 amino acids long. Germline V gene data show CDR1 as DFQATT and CDR2 as SNEGSKA (reference sequence). The CDR3 reads CSAQRSSYNEQFF. CDR3 nucleotide sequence: TGCAGTGCTCAGCGTAGCTCCTACAATGAGCAGTTCTTC.

The table lists this clonotype with a few counts. The chain links TRBV7-6 to TRBJ2-5; no definite D call. Trimming shortened V by 5 bases and J by 5 bases, and 12 bases separated the two germline ends. The V gene's germline CDR1 is SGHVS and CDR2 FNYEAQ. The length of the CDR3 is 13 residues. CDR3 protein: CASSSLHRETQYF. CDR3 DNA: TGTGCCAGCAGCAGTCTACACCGGGAGACCCAGTACTTC.

This clonotype was found a few times. V and J are TRBV27 and TRBJ2-3; D possibly corresponds to TRBD1 (6 bases). Trimming took off 6 bases at V and 0 bases at J, with 13 bases between the two ends. Germline CDR1 MNHEY, CDR2 SMNVEV (reference sequence). This CDR3 has 15 residues. The CDR3 nucleotides read TGTGCCAGCAGGCCTACAGGGATGAGCACAGATACGCAGTATTTT. Translating it yields CASRPTGMSTDTQYF.

This clonotype was counted between two and nine times. V is TRBV5-1 and J is TRBJ2-4; 7 bases match TRBD1. The CDR3 runs to 18 residues. Germline CDR1 and CDR2: SGHRS and YFSETQ. With V trimmed by 5 bases and J by 2 bases, 16 bases remained unmatched. CDR3 DNA sequence: TGCGCCAGCAGTCGTACCCCCGCAGGGGGTCGGTCCAAAAACATTCAGTACTTC. Protein product: CASSRTPAGGRSKNIQYF.

This clonotype was found a few times. CDR3 sequence: CATSERLAGVGDTQYF. CDR3 nucleotides: TGTGCCACCAGTGAGCGACTAGCGGGAGTAGGAGATACGCAGTATTTT. J is TRBJ2-3 and V is TRBV24-1, with 12 bases fitting TRBD2. Trimming at V came to 4 bases and at J to 5 bases, leaving 6 bases not matched to a gene. CDR1 and CDR2 from the germline V gene are KGHDR and SFDVKD. This CDR3 has 16 residues.

V usage is TRBV6-6 and J usage is TRBJ2-2, with 9 bases identical to TRBD1. From germline, CDR1 is MNHNY and CDR2 SVGAGI (reference sequence). After removal of 5 bases from V and 0 bases from J, the junction contained 4 bases not matched to a gene. The CDR3 is made up of 16 amino acids. CDR3 DNA sequence: TGTGCCAGCAGTCAAACAGGGGGCGCGAACACCGGGGAGCTGTTTTTT. Its protein product is CASSQTGGANTGELFF.

This clonotype has just a few counts. The chain combines TRBV5-6 with TRBJ2-7, with TRBD2 matching over 9 bases. CDR3 length equals 15 residues. Germline assignment: CDR1 SGHDT and CDR2 YYEEEE. J gave up 1 base and V 4 bases, and 6 bases lay outside the gene matches. This chain's CDR3 is CASSGRLAESYEQYF. For the CDR3, the DNA is TGTGCCAGCAGCGGCAGACTAGCGGAGTCCTACGAGCAGTACTTC. Based on the CDR3 plus reference TRBV5-6 and TRBJ2-7, the full variable domain is DAGVTQSPTHLIKTRGQQVTLRCSPKSGHDTVSWYQQALGQGPQFIFQYYEEEERQRGNFPDRFSGHQFPNYSSELNVNALLLGDSALYLCASSGRLAESYEQYFGPGTRLTVT.

The chain couples TRBV5-5 to TRBJ1-2; no definite D call. The CDR3 totals 14 residues. From germline, CDR1 is SGHKS and CDR2 YYEKEE (reference sequence). Trimming took 2 bases from V and 5 from J, leaving 13 bases between them. This CDR3 is CASSFLERIYGYTF. CDR3 DNA sequence: TGTGCCAGCAGCTTTTTGGAGAGGATATATGGCTACACCTTC.